These 30 T cell receptor beta chains came from one sample sequenced in a study of vaccination and CD4 T cells after COVID-19. Treatment noted: roughly 10-day PBMC culture with coronavirus spike peptide pools or control peptides (ViraFEST assay). At the Johns Hopkins FTIC core, DNA taken from cultured CD4+ T cells was sequenced by way of the Oncomine TCR Beta short-read assay. TCRdb reprocessed the PCR reads with MiXCR, giving one entry per CDR3 protein. The table has under 20,000 distinct CDR3 sequences, approximately 52% seen once. These receptors have no known antigen. Sequencing was done on a sample of CD4+ T cells from blood, cultured in vitro. The receptors stem from a human donor who had recovered from COVID-19.

The rearrangement links TRBV27 to TRBJ2-1, with TRBD2 identical over 9 bases. Trimming removed 7 bases from V and 7 bases from J; junction bases left unmatched: 17. The germline CDR1 and CDR2 sequences are MNHEY and SMNVEV (reference sequence). The CDR3 loop spans 17 amino acids. CDR3 nucleotides: TGTGCCAGCAACCGGGAGAGTAGCGGGAGTCACCGAAATGAGCAGTTCTTC. Protein product: CASNRESSGSHRNEQFF.

The chain carries TRBV20-1 and TRBJ2-7; 12 bases are a match to TRBD2. Trimming took 4 bases from V and 5 from J; bases not matched to a gene: 12. Germline CDR1 is DFQATT and CDR2 is SNEGSKA (reference sequence). This CDR3 spans 16 amino acids. The CDR3 spells CSATRLAGALRDEQYF. The CDR3 region has the DNA TGCAGTGCTACCAGACTAGCGGGAGCGCTCCGGGACGAGCAGTACTTC.

The J gene is TRBJ2-2, the V gene TRBV15, with a possible D match to TRBD1 (6 bases). The CDR3 has 15 amino acids. CDR1 is LNHNV, CDR2 YYDKDF, per germline (reference sequence). V was trimmed by 8 bases and J by 0 bases, leaving 13 bases between them. CDR3 nucleotide sequence: TGTGCCACCCCGAATAGGGGGTCGAACACCGGGGAGCTGTTTTTT. Its translation is CATPNRGSNTGELFF.

The rearrangement links TRBV27 to TRBJ2-3; D tentatively fits TRBD1 or TRBD2 (5 bases each). Germline V gene lookup returns CDR1 MNHEY and CDR2 SMNVEV (reference sequence). Trimming shortened V by 4 bases and J by 1 base, and 24 bases separated the two germline ends. The CDR3 loop spans 19 amino acids. The CDR3 region is CASSSAGTPHFAGTDTQYF. CDR3 in DNA: TGTGCCAGCAGTTCTGCCGGGACGCCCCATTTTGCGGGCACAGATACGCAGTATTTT.

The chain has TRBV20-1 and TRBJ2-7; a possible D gene is TRBD1 (6 bases). The CDR3 runs 13 residues. CDR1 is DFQATT, CDR2 SNEGSKA, per germline (reference sequence). V dropped 3 bases and J dropped 4 bases, with 13 bases sitting between them. The CDR3 bases are TGCAGTGCTAGTAAGGCAGGGGATTACGAGCAGTACTTC. Its translation: CSASKAGDYEQYF.

In this sample, this clonotype turned up a few times. The chain uses TRBV7-9 and TRBJ2-1; unclear D gene. CDR3 length equals 11 residues. V gave up 2 bases and J gave up 15 bases, with 11 bases separating them. Germline loops: CDR1 SEHNR, CDR2 FQNEAQ (reference sequence). CDR3 nucleotide sequence: TGTGCCAGCAGCTTACTGGGGTTCGCGTTCTTC. Protein sequence: CASSLLGFAFF.

V gene TRBV6-1 combines with J gene TRBJ2-7, with 7 bases identical to TRBD1. The CDR3 has 12 residues. V was clipped by 6 bases and J by 4 bases; unmatched bases: 3. CDR1 and CDR2 from the germline V gene are MNHNS and SASEGT. The CDR3 sequence: CASRTGRYEQYF. The CDR3 nucleotides read TGTGCCAGCAGGACAGGGCGGTACGAGCAGTACTTC.

This chain links TRBV5-1 with TRBJ1-2; D is undetermined. V was trimmed by 0 bases and J by 7 bases, leaving 16 bases between them. The CDR3 contains 15 residues. CDR1 SGHRS and CDR2 YFSETQ come from the germline V gene. The CDR3: CASSLEARILGGYTF. DNA of the CDR3: TGCGCCAGCAGCTTGGAGGCCAGGATTCTCGGTGGCTACACCTTC.

The rearrangement uses TRBV28 and TRBJ1-2; D is unresolved. Deletions cut 4 bases from V and 7 bases from J, with 22 bases between. The CDR3 extends over 16 amino acids. The germline V gene encodes CDR1 MDHEN and CDR2 SYDVKM. CDR3: CASSSLIDGKSFGYTF. The CDR3 nucleotides read TGTGCCAGCAGTTCCTTAATTGACGGGAAGAGTTTTGGCTACACCTTC.

The gene calls are TRBV7-6 and TRBJ2-7; D possibly corresponds to TRBD1 (7 bases). Germline CDR1 reads SGHVS; CDR2 reads FNYEAQ. Trimming cost V 5 bases and J 0 bases, with 17 bases left between them. The CDR3 is 16 residues long. The CDR3 nucleotides are TGTGCCAGCAGCCTCACCGCGGGACAGACCTCCTACGAGCAGTACTTC. This sequence encodes CASSLTAGQTSYEQYF.

The V call is TRBV20-1, the J call TRBJ1-2, with 8 bases matching TRBD1. Trimming removed 4 bases from V and 7 bases from J; junction bases left unmatched: 8. The CDR3 has 13 amino acids. Germline lookup yields CDR1 DFQATT and CDR2 SNEGSKA (reference sequence). In DNA form, the CDR3 reads TGCAGTGCTATGGGCAGGGGGCTAATTGGCTACACCTTC. Protein sequence: CSAMGRGLIGYTF.

J is TRBJ2-2 and V is TRBV28; weak D call: TRBD2 (6 bases). The V gene's germline CDR1 is MDHEN and CDR2 SYDVKM. The ends were cut back, 7 bases at V and 3 bases at J, with 18 bases in the middle. This CDR3 is 16 amino acids long. CDR3 region: CASTMSGGADTGELFF. CDR3 nucleotides: TGTGCCAGCACTATGAGTGGCGGGGCAGACACCGGGGAGCTGTTTTTT.

The rearrangement links TRBV24-1 to TRBJ1-6, with D possibly being TRBD1 (5 bases). Germline V CDR1 and CDR2: KGHDR, SFDVKD. The CDR3 is 14 amino acids. The V end lost 9 bases, the J end lost 3 bases, and 11 bases lay between the germline ends. The CDR3 DNA is TGTGCCACCGATGGGGGGTTCTATAATTCACCCCTCCACTTT. Protein product: CATDGGFYNSPLHF.

The rearrangement joins TRBV7-9 to TRBJ1-5, with D possibly being TRBD1 (5 bases). CDR3 length: 12 amino acids. CDR1 and CDR2 from the germline V gene are SEHNR and FQNEAQ (reference sequence). The V gene lost 4 bases and the J gene lost 6 bases, with 7 bases spanning the gap. CDR3 sequence: CASSSGSQPQHF. The CDR3 nucleotides read TGTGCCAGCAGCTCAGGGAGTCAGCCCCAGCATTTT.

V is TRBV7-6 and J is TRBJ1-1; D is perhaps TRBD1 (5 bases). This CDR3 comprises 13 residues. Germline V gene data show CDR1 as SGHVS and CDR2 as FNYEAQ. The V gene lost 5 bases and the J gene lost 1 base, with 8 bases spanning the gap. The CDR3, as DNA: TGTGCCAGCAGCGGCGACAGGAACACTGAAGCTTTCTTT. Its protein product is CASSGDRNTEAFF.

V is TRBV6-1 and J is TRBJ1-5, with D unresolved. Germline-derived CDR1 and CDR2 are MNHNS and SASEGT. V was cut by 7 bases and J by 3 bases, with 10 bases left in between. This CDR3 is built from 13 residues. In DNA form, the CDR3 reads TGTGCCAGCATCCCAGGATACAATCAGCCCCAGCATTTT. Translating gives CASIPGYNQPQHF.

This sequence joins TRBV15 and TRBJ2-3; D is unclear. The CDR3 sequence is 13 residues long. Looked up from germline, CDR1 is LNHNV and CDR2 is YYDKDF (reference sequence). V was trimmed by 1 base and J by 2 bases, leaving 4 bases between them. The CDR3: CATSRALTDTQYF. The CDR3 coding sequence is TGTGCCACCAGCAGAGCCCTCACAGATACGCAGTATTTT.

The chain joins TRBV20-1 to TRBJ1-6; D is undetermined. The length of the CDR3 is 16 residues. Looked up from germline, CDR1 is DFQATT and CDR2 is SNEGSKA (reference sequence). V lost 0 bases and J 0 bases, leaving 9 bases between the germline ends. CDR3 loop: CSARDSLHSYNSPLHF. CDR3 bases: TGCAGTGCTAGAGATTCCCTACACTCCTATAATTCACCCCTCCACTTT.

This chain links TRBV20-1 with TRBJ2-7; 8 bases agree with TRBD1. This CDR3 contains 14 residues. V lost 4 bases, J lost 5 bases, and 10 bases stayed unmatched. Per germline, CDR1 DFQATT and CDR2 SNEGSKA (reference sequence). CDR3 protein: CSAKGQAGYHEQYF. As DNA, the CDR3 is TGCAGTGCTAAGGGACAGGCAGGTTATCACGAGCAGTACTTC.

The V gene is TRBV28, the J gene TRBJ2-7; D is uncertain. Germline V gives CDR1 MDHEN, CDR2 SYDVKM. V gave up 7 bases and J gave up 2 bases, with 15 bases separating them. This CDR3 has 14 residues. The CDR3: CASTPSVGPYEQYF. The CDR3 coding sequence is TGTGCCAGCACCCCGTCGGTTGGGCCCTACGAGCAGTACTTC.

The V and J genes are TRBV6-4 and TRBJ1-1; D remains ambiguous. Germline assignment: CDR1 MRHNA and CDR2 SNTAGT. V was pared by 5 bases and J by 6 bases, with 13 bases between. The CDR3 extends over 13 amino acids. The CDR3 DNA is TGTGCCAGCAGTAAGGGCCACTTAGCTGAAGCTTTCTTT. It is translated as CASSKGHLAEAFF.

Here the CDR3 DNA reads TGTGCCAGCAGTACCCACCAGGGACAGGGGGCAGGTCAGCCCCAGCATTTT. Protein sequence: CASSTHQGQGAGQPQHF. The chain links TRBV12-3 or TRBV12-4 to TRBJ1-5; 12 nucleotides line up with TRBD1. The CDR3 extends over 17 amino acids. V was clipped by 5 bases and J by 6 bases; unmatched bases: 11.

In its sample, this clonotype was seen a few times. The chain carries TRBV2 and TRBJ1-2; 9 bases fit TRBD1. This CDR3 has 13 amino acids. CDR1 and CDR2 (germline): SNHLY, FYNNEI. V lost 4 bases and J lost 8; bases outside the gene matches: 5. For the CDR3, the DNA is TGTGCCAGCAGTGGGGACAGGGTTGGCGGCTACACCTTC. Translated: CASSGDRVGGYTF.

This clonotype showed up just a few times. An end of the junction does not agree with germline; a read error may underlie this. The chain couples TRBV2 to TRBJ1-4, with D possibly matching TRBD1 (6 bases). The length of the CDR3 is 14 residues. CDR1 SNHLY and CDR2 FYNNEI come from the germline V gene. The CDR3: CASSRQATNEKLFF. The CDR3 DNA reads TGTGCCAGCAGTCGACAGGCAACTAATGAAAAACTGTTCTTT.

The chain's CDR3 is CASSSTTGYTQYF. For the CDR3, the DNA is TGTGCCAGCAGTTCGACAACTGGTTATACGCAGTATTTT. The chain employs TRBV28 and TRBJ2-3; D remains unclear. Looked up from germline, CDR1 is MDHEN and CDR2 is SYDVKM. This CDR3 has 13 amino acids. V lost 4 bases and J lost 7, with 12 bases in between.

J is TRBJ1-5 and V is TRBV2; 7 bases are a match to TRBD1. Germline V gene sequence: CDR1 SNHLY, CDR2 FYNNEI. The length of the CDR3 is 13 residues. The ends lost 6 bases at V and 3 bases at J; junction bases unmatched: 2. The CDR3 DNA is TGTGCCAGCAGAGGACAGGCCAATCAGCCCCAGCATTTT. Translating gives CASRGQANQPQHF.

The gene calls are TRBV7-8 and TRBJ1-1, with D perhaps TRBD1 (6 bases). With 3 bases removed from V and 2 bases from J, the gap between germline ends came to 10 bases. The CDR3 covers 14 residues. The germline gives CDR1 SGHVS, CDR2 FQNEAQ. The CDR3, as DNA: TGTGCCAGCAGCTTGGACAGAATAAACACTGAAGCTTTCTTT. Amino acid sequence: CASSLDRINTEAFF. The variable domain in full, completed from reference TRBV7-8 and TRBJ1-1, reads GAGVSQSPRYKVAKRGQDVALRCDPISGHVSLFWYQQALGQGPEFLTYFQNEAQLDKSGLPSDRFFAERPEGSVSTLKIQRTQQEDSAVYLCASSLDRINTEAFFGQGTRLTVV.

This clonotype was observed a few times. J is TRBJ2-2 and V is TRBV28; D might be TRBD1 (5 bases). The V end lost 6 bases, the J end lost 5 bases, and 19 bases lay between the germline ends. CDR1 and CDR2 from the germline V gene are MDHEN and SYDVKM. The CDR3 has 16 amino acids. The CDR3, as DNA: TGTGCCAGCAGCGCAGGGCAGGGAATAGGAACCGGGGAGCTGTTTTTT. As protein: CASSAGQGIGTGELFF. The complete variable domain, with remaining parts taken from reference TRBV28 and TRBJ2-2, reads DVKVTQSSRYLVKRTGEKVFLECVQDMDHENMFWYRQDPGLGLRLIYFSYDVKMKEKGDIPEGYSVSREKKERFSLILESASTNQTSMYLCASSAGQGIGTGELFFGEGSRLTVL.

CDR3 protein: CSAIPGLAGGSEQFF. In DNA, the CDR3 is TGCAGTGCCATTCCGGGACTAGCGGGGGGGAGTGAGCAGTTCTTC. This chain connects TRBV20-1 to TRBJ2-1; 16 positions agree with TRBD2. The CDR3 consists of 15 residues. J lost 9 bases, V lost 6 bases, and 8 bases had no gene match. From germline, CDR1 is DFQATT and CDR2 SNEGSKA (reference sequence).

The CDR3 region has the DNA TGTGCCAGCAGCCAAGGACAGGGGAAGGGCGAGCAGTACTTC. It codes for CASSQGQGKGEQYF. The chain couples TRBV7-9 to TRBJ2-7; 9 bases are shared with TRBD1. This CDR3 region has 14 residues. Per the germline V gene, CDR1 is SEHNR and CDR2 is FQNEAQ (reference sequence). V lost 5 bases to trimming and J lost 6 bases; unmatched junction nucleotides: 8.